The present entry profiles one T cell receptor (beta chain) with its context. Its antigen is as yet unknown. CDR3 length: 14 amino acids. V lost 1 base and J lost 1, with 8 bases in between. The germline CDR1 and CDR2 sequences are SGHRS and YFSETQ. The sample comes from a study of cytomegalovirus exposure and HLA in healthy donors. Study-level findings and limits: The investigators catalogued 150 or so TCR beta chains as cytomegalovirus-associated.

PCR was performed using 60 Vbeta and 13 Jbeta primers. Data came from immunoSEQ multiplex PCR; TCRdb stores just in-frame clones and leaves some out. The sample gives about 190,000 clones, 65% to 85% of which show up once; less than 2% is in the top ten. This chain links TRBV5-1 with TRBJ1-1; no definite D call. Sample: PBMCs. The receptor was derived from a woman younger than 35 in good health and CMV-seronegative. DNA of the CDR3: TGCGCCAGCAGCTTGAGTCAGGCGAACACTGAAGCTTTCTTT. It is translated as CASSLSQANTEAFF.